This TCR beta chain emerged from a study of T cell responses to AZD1222 COVID-19 vaccine. Trimming at V came to 0 bases and at J to 2 bases, leaving 1 base not matched to a gene. The CDR3 spans 15 residues. CDR1 is LNHNV and CDR2 is YYDKDF in the germline V gene (reference sequence). Turning to this clone: The antigen remains unidentified.

Profiling relied on immunoSEQ multiplex PCR, and the TCRdb table lists in-frame clones only, not all of them. This repertoire shows 140,000 or so clones, roughly nine tenths found once; its top ten account for about 7.5%. Study-wide points: Baseline serostatus was positive in only six AZD1222 recipients. Spike regions recognized by vaccine-associated CD4 TCRs spanned the protein, led by 160-218 and 743-854. Two AZD1222 administrations were followed by greater Spike-specific TCR breadth and depth. Females outnumbered males among donors, who were mostly white British; clonal diversity was possibly underestimated.

This TCR was sampled from an adult who received the MenACWY meningococcal vaccine as a control. The chain carries TRBV15 and TRBJ2-1; 7 nucleotides match TRBD2. Specimen: peripheral blood, collected 28 days after the second dose of the MenACWY control vaccine. The CDR3 reads CATSREGGTYNEQFF. CDR3 bases: TGTGCCACCAGCAGAGAGGGGGGGACCTACAATGAGCAGTTCTTC.